A single sample is the source of the 22 T cell receptor beta chains below, sequenced in a study of blood T cell dynamics during melanoma immunotherapy. Some clones are missing from TCRdb's copy, which holds only in-frame ones; the method was immunoSEQ multiplex PCR. This table holds about 8,000 clones, under 90% found once. Time point reported: week 3, after first cycle of checkpoint inhibitor. Sequencing used blood, obtained from a patient treated with checkpoint blockade. These receptors all come from a human donor with melanoma.

This clone appeared a single time. V gene TRBV7-3 combines with J gene TRBJ1-1; TRBD1 matches at 8 bases. The ends lost 5 bases at V and 3 bases at J; junction bases unmatched: 8. The CDR3 has 15 residues. Germline loops: CDR1 SGHTA, CDR2 FQGTGA. This chain's CDR3 is CASSAGQGGDTEAFF. The CDR3 DNA is TGTGCCAGCAGCGCCGGACAGGGAGGCGACACTGAAGCTTTCTTT.

The rearrangement joins TRBV19 to TRBJ2-7; 7 positions match TRBD1. The CDR3 is made up of 15 amino acids. Germline V gene sequence: CDR1 LNHDA, CDR2 SQIVND (reference sequence). The J segment lost 7 bases and the V segment lost 8 bases, leaving 17 bases of the junction unmatched. The CDR3 here is CASPHRDSNLREQYF. The CDR3 DNA sequence: TGTGCCAGTCCACACCGGGACAGTAATCTTCGGGAGCAGTACTTC.

The V and J genes are TRBV19 and TRBJ1-3; TRBD1 might be the D (5 bases). Trimming pared 6 bases from V and 4 bases from J, leaving 16 bases between. Germline assignment: CDR1 LNHDA and CDR2 SQIVND (reference sequence). The CDR3 is 15 residues long. CDR3 loop: CASSRGLFSGNTIYF. The CDR3 nucleotides read TGTGCCAGTAGCCGGGGACTTTTTTCAGGAAACACCATATATTTT.

V is TRBV18 and J is TRBJ2-3, with D uncertain. Trimming removed 0 bases from V and 2 bases from J, with 12 bases in between. Germline CDR1 KGHSH, CDR2 LQKENI. The CDR3 has 16 residues. DNA for the CDR3: TGTGCCAGCTCACCACCTAACGGGCGAACCACAGATACGCAGTATTTT. This codes for CASSPPNGRTTDTQYF. Looking up the rest from reference TRBV18 and TRBJ2-3 gives the full variable domain: NAGVMQNPRHLVRRRGQEARLRCSPMKGHSHVYWYRQLPEEGLKFMVYLQKENIIDESGMPKERFSAEFPKEGPSILRIQQVVRGDSAAYFCASSPPNGRTTDTQYFGPGTRLTVL.

The chain joins TRBV7-6 to TRBJ2-2; no definite D call. Germline V CDR1 and CDR2: SGHVS, FNYEAQ. The CDR3 runs to 17 residues. Trimming took off 2 bases at V and 4 bases at J, with 17 bases between the two ends. The CDR3 DNA reads as TGTGCCAGCAGCTTACCCTTGCCCGGGCTGGGCACCGGGGAGCTGTTTTTT. This translates into CASSLPLPGLGTGELFF.

The rearrangement links TRBV5-4 to TRBJ2-7; D could derive from TRBD1 or TRBD2 (5 bases each). The V end was cut by 3 bases, the J end by 0 bases, with 13 bases between. CDR3 length: 15 residues. CDR1 is SGHNT and CDR2 is YYREEE in the germline V gene (reference sequence). In DNA, the CDR3 is TGTGCCAGCAGCTCAAGGGACGCGGGCTCCTACGAGCAGTACTTC. Translating it yields CASSSRDAGSYEQYF.

The chain links TRBV9 to TRBJ1-2; D is possibly TRBD1 (6 bases). CDR3 length: 16 amino acids. The V and J ends lost 4 bases and 0 bases respectively, with 16 bases between them. CDR1 is SGDLS and CDR2 is YYNGEE in the germline V gene. The CDR3 DNA reads TGTGCCAGCAGCCTCCCCCGGGGGGCCCCTAACTATGGCTACACCTTC. Amino acid sequence: CASSLPRGAPNYGYTF.

This chain uses TRBV28 with TRBJ1-4; D is possibly TRBD1 (6 bases). Germline CDR1 MDHEN, CDR2 SYDVKM. Deletions cut 1 base from V and 4 bases from J, with 13 bases between. The CDR3 totals 16 residues. For the CDR3, the DNA is TGTGCCAGCAGTTTATACGGGGCAGGGGTTAATGAAAAACTGTTTTTT. Encoded protein: CASSLYGAGVNEKLFF.

This chain links TRBV5-6 with TRBJ2-6, with D hard to call. This CDR3 has 14 amino acids. Germline V CDR1 and CDR2: SGHDT, YYEEEE. The ends were cut back, 4 bases at V and 4 bases at J, with 9 bases in the middle. The CDR3: CASSPATGANVLTF. Written as DNA, the CDR3 is TGTGCCAGCAGCCCCGCGACAGGGGCCAACGTCCTGACTTTC.

The chain links TRBV19 to TRBJ2-6, with 11 bases identical to TRBD1. J gave up 4 bases and V 5 bases, and 7 bases lay outside the gene matches. The CDR3 sequence is 17 residues long. Germline assignment: CDR1 LNHDA and CDR2 SQIVND (reference sequence). CDR3 residues: CASSFGQGAAGANVLTF. The CDR3 DNA follows: TGTGCCAGTAGTTTCGGACAGGGGGCAGCAGGGGCCAACGTCCTGACTTTC.

V usage is TRBV10-3 and J usage is TRBJ2-7; tentatively, D is TRBD1 (6 bases). This CDR3 has 11 residues. Between the trimmed V and J ends, which lost 8 bases and 2 bases, there was a span of 7 bases. Germline CDR1 reads ENHRY; CDR2 reads SYGVKD. The CDR3 here is CAIGQTYEQYF. CDR3 DNA sequence: TGTGCCATCGGACAGACCTACGAGCAGTACTTC.

The rearrangement uses TRBV11-2 and TRBJ2-6; perhaps TRBD2 as D (5 bases). This CDR3 comprises 12 residues. V shed 1 base and J shed 10 bases, with 5 bases lying between them. Germline lookup yields CDR1 SGHAT and CDR2 FQNNGV. CDR3 region: CASSLAGNVLTF. The CDR3 DNA reads TGTGCCAGCAGCTTAGCGGGGAACGTCCTGACTTTC.

The chain links TRBV5-1 to TRBJ1-1; D remains unclear. The CDR3 contains 13 residues. Trimming shortened V by 4 bases and J by 1 base, and 8 bases separated the two germline ends. Looked up from germline, CDR1 is SGHRS and CDR2 is YFSETQ. DNA for the CDR3: TGCGCCAGCAGCCCCGGACCGAACACTGAAGCTTTCTTT. Its protein product is CASSPGPNTEAFF.

This clone was observed once. The chain employs TRBV15 and TRBJ2-7, with D perhaps TRBD1 (5 bases). The CDR3 runs to 13 residues. The germline gives CDR1 LNHNV, CDR2 YYDKDF (reference sequence). V was pared by 4 bases and J by 3 bases, with 10 bases between. This CDR3 is CATSMTAYYEQYV. The DNA for the CDR3 is TGTGCCACCAGCATGACAGCCTACTACGAGCAGTACGTC.

The chain links TRBV23-1 to TRBJ1-1; D gene ambiguous. TRBV23-1 is an ORF; its function is uncertain. CDR3 length: 16 amino acids. Deletions cut 2 bases from V and 3 bases from J, with 16 bases between. The CDR3 spells CASSQVGGGVDTEAFF. The CDR3 bases are TGCGCCAGCAGTCAAGTCGGCGGCGGAGTTGACACTGAAGCTTTCTTT.

The chain is built from TRBV19 and TRBJ1-1, with D perhaps TRBD1 (5 bases). Germline V CDR1 and CDR2: LNHDA, SQIVND (reference sequence). The CDR3 has 13 amino acids. V shed 7 bases and J shed 3 bases, with 12 bases lying between them. CDR3 DNA sequence: TGTGCCAGTAAGCCGCGAGGGGACACTGAAGCTTTCTTT. Translating gives CASKPRGDTEAFF. Full variable domain (rest looked up from reference TRBV19 and TRBJ1-1): DGGITQSPKYLFRKEGQNVTLSCEQNLNHDAMYWYRQDPGQGLRLIYYSQIVNDFQKGDIAEGYSVSREKKESFPLTVTSAQKNPTAFYLCASKPRGDTEAFFGQGTRLTVV.

This clone was seen a single time. The V call is TRBV6-6, the J call TRBJ1-4; a possible D gene is TRBD1 (6 bases). This CDR3 comprises 15 residues. V was shortened by 4 bases and J by 0 bases, with 9 bases between the two germline ends. Germline CDR1 and CDR2: MNHNY and SVGAGI (reference sequence). CDR3 loop: CASSLGGATNEKLFF. The CDR3 DNA reads as TGTGCCAGCAGTTTAGGGGGGGCAACTAATGAAAAACTGTTTTTT.

V gene TRBV6-4 combines with J gene TRBJ1-1; TRBD1 aligns across 12 bases. This CDR3 spans 14 amino acids. Per the germline V gene, CDR1 is MRHNA and CDR2 is SNTAGT. Losses at the gene ends were 5 bases for V and 4 bases for J; bases not matched to a gene: 2. CDR3 sequence reads: CASSRDRGRTEAFF. The CDR3 coding sequence is TGTGCCAGCAGTAGGGACAGGGGGCGCACTGAAGCTTTCTTT.

This chain joins TRBV5-4 and TRBJ2-7, with a weak D call TRBD2 (6 bases). In germline, CDR1 is SGHNT, CDR2 YYREEE (reference sequence). Trimming left V 4 bases short and J 7 bases short, with 9 bases between. The CDR3 runs 11 residues. The CDR3 reads CASSVRGEQYF. In DNA, the CDR3 is TGTGCCAGCAGCGTACGGGGGGAGCAGTACTTC.

V gene TRBV5-1 combines with J gene TRBJ2-1, with no clear D. CDR3 length equals 15 residues. The V gene's germline CDR1 is SGHRS and CDR2 YFSETQ. V gave up 0 bases and J gave up 4 bases, with 11 bases separating them. The CDR3 region is CASSLADPSYNEQFF. DNA for the CDR3: TGCGCCAGCAGCTTGGCGGACCCGTCTTACAATGAGCAGTTCTTC.

This rearrangement joins TRBV28 to TRBJ1-1, with 8 bases aligning to TRBD1. CDR1 is MDHEN, CDR2 SYDVKM, per germline. The ends lost 7 bases at V and 0 bases at J; junction bases unmatched: 7. This CDR3 region has 15 residues. The CDR3 region has the DNA TGTGCCAGCAAGGTCAGGGGGCACGTGAACACTGAAGCTTTCTTT. Translating gives CASKVRGHVNTEAFF.

The J gene is TRBJ1-4, the V gene TRBV30; 11 bases align to TRBD1. CDR1 is GTSNPN, CDR2 SVGIG, per germline (reference sequence). J gave up 2 bases and V 3 bases, and 2 bases lay outside the gene matches. The length of the CDR3 is 15 residues. This chain's CDR3 is CAWSGQGATNEKLFF. DNA of the CDR3: TGTGCCTGGAGCGGACAGGGGGCGACTAATGAAAAACTGTTTTTT.